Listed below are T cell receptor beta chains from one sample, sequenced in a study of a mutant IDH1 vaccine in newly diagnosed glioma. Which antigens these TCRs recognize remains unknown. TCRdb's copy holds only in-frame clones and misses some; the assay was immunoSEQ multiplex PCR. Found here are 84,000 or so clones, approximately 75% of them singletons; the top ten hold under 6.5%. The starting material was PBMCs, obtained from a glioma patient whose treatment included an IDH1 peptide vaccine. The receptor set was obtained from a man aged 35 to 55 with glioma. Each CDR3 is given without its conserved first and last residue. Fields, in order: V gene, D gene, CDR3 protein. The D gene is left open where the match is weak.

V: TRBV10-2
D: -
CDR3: ASSDGGVAYEQY

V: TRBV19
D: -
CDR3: ASMEGLSYNEQF

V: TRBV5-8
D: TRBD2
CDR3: ASGLEDEQY

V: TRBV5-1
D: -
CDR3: ASSRDGNNEQF

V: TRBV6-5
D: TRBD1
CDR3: ASSYSPGQVYEQY

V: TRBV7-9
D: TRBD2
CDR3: ASSSSGGRYEQY

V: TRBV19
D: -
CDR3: ASSIEFGGEHTEAF

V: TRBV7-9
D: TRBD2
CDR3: ASSSPPAGGSTDTQY

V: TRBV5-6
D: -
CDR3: ASSFSSTAQETQY

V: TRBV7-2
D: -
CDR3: ASSFDSQLTQY

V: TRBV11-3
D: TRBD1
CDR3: ASSLRSDRGETQY

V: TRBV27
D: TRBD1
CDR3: ASSLRQGYGYT

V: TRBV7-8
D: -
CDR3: ASSLEYPADNQPQH